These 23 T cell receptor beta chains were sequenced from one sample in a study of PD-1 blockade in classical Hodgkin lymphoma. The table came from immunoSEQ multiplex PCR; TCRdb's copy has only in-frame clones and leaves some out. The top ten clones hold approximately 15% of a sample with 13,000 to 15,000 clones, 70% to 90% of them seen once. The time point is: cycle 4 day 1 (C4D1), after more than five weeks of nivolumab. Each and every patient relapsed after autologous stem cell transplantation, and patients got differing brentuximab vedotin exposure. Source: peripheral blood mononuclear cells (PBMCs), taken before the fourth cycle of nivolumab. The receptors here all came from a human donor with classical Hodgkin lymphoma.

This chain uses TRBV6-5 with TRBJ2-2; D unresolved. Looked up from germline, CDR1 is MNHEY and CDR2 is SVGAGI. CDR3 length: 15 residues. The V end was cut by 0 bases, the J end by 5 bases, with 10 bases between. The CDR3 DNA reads TGTGCCAGCAGTTACTCGACCTCTTGGACCGGGGAGCTGTTTTTT. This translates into CASSYSTSWTGELFF.

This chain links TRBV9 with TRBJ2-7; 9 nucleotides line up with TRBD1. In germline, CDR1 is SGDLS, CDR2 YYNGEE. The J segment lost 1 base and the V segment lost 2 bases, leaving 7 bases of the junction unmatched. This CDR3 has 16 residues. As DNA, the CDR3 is TGTGCCAGCAGCGTTGGGTACGGGACAGGGTCCTACGAGCAGTACTTC. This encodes CASSVGYGTGSYEQYF.

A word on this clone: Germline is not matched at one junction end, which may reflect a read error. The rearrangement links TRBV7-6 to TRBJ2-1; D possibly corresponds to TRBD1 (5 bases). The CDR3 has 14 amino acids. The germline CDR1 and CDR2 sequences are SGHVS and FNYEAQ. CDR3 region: CASSPRTSDNAQFF. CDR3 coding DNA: TGTGCCAGCAGCCCACGGACATCGGACAATGCGCAGTTCTTC.

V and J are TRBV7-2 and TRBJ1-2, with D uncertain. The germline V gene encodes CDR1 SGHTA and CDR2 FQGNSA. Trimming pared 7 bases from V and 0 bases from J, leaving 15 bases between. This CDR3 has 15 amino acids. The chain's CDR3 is CASTPPGKPNYGYTF. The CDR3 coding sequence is TGTGCCAGCACCCCCCCGGGAAAACCTAACTATGGCTACACCTTC. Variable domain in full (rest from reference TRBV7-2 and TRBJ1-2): GAGVSQSPSNKVTEKGKDVELRCDPISGHTALYWYRQSLGQGLEFLIYFQGNSAPDKSGLPSDRFSAERTGGSVSTLTIQRTQQEDSAVYLCASTPPGKPNYGYTFGSGTRLTVV.

CDR3: CASSLRGVEQPQHF. Here the CDR3 DNA reads TGTGCCAGCAGCTTACGGGGGGTCGAGCAGCCCCAGCATTTT. The V call is TRBV7-6, the J call TRBJ1-5, with a possible D match to TRBD1 (5 bases). V was pared by 2 bases and J by 7 bases, with 12 bases between. Germline V gene sequence: CDR1 SGHVS, CDR2 FNYEAQ. This CDR3 has 14 amino acids.

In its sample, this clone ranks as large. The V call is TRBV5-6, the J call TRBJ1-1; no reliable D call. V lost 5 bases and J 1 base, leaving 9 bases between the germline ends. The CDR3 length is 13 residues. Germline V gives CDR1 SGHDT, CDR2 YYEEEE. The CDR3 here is CASSWEGNTEAFF. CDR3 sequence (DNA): TGTGCCAGCAGTTGGGAGGGGAACACTGAAGCTTTCTTT.

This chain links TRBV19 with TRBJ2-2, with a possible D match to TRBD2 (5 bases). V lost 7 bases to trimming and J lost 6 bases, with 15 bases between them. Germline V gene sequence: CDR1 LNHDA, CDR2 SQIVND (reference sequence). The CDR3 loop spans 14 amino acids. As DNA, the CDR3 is TGTGCCAGTAACCCGACGGGGATTGCCGGGGAGCTGTTTTTT. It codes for CASNPTGIAGELFF.

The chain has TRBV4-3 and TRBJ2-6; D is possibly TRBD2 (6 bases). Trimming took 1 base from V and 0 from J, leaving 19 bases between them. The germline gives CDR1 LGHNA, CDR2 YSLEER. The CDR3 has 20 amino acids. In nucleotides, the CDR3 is TGCGCCAGCAGCCAAGGGTGGGGGGATCCCCCGACCTCTGGGGCCAACGTCCTGACTTTC. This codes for CASSQGWGDPPTSGANVLTF.

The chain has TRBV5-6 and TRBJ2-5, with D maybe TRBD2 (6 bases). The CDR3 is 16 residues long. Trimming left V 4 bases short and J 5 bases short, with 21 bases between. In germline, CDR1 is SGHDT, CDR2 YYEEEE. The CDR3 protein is CASSLPGGFGGETQYF. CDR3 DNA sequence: TGTGCCAGCAGCCTCCCGGGCGGGTTCGGAGGGGAGACCCAGTACTTC.

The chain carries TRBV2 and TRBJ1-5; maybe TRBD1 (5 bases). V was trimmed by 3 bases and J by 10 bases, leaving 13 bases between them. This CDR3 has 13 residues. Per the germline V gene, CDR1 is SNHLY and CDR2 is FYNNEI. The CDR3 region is CASSEGVLAPQHF. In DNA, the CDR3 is TGTGCCAGCAGTGAGGGGGTCCTCGCCCCCCAGCATTTT.

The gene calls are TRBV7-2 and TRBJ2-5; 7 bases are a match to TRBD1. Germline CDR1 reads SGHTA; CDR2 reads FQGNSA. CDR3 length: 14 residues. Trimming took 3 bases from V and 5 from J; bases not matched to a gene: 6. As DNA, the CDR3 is TGTGCCAGCAGCTTCCAGGGGGTCGGGGAGACCCAGTACTTC. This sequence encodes CASSFQGVGETQYF.

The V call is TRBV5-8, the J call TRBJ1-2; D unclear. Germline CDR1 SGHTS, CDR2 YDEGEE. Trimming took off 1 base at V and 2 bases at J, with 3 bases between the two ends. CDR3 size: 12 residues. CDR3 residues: CASSLLNYGYTF. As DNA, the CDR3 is TGTGCCAGCAGCTTGTTGAACTATGGCTACACCTTC.

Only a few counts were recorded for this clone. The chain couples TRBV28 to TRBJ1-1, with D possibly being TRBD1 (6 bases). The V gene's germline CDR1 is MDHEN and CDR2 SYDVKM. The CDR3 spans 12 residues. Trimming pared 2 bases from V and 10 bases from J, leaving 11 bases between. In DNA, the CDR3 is TGTGCCAGCAGTTTAAGGGGGGTGGGAGCTTTCTTT. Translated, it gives CASSLRGVGAFF.

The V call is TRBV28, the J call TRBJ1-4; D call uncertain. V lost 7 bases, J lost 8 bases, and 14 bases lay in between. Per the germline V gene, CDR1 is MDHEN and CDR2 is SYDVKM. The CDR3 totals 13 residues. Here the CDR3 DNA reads TGTGCCAGCACCGAAGGAAACCGGGAAAAACTGTTTTTT. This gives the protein CASTEGNREKLFF.

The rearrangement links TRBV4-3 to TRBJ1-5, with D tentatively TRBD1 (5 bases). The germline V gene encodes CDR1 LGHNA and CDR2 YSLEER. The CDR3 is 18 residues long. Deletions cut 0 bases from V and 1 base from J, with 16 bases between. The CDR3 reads CASSQDYRGGGSNQPQHF. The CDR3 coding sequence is TGCGCCAGCAGCCAAGATTACCGGGGGGGAGGGAGCAATCAGCCCCAGCATTTT.

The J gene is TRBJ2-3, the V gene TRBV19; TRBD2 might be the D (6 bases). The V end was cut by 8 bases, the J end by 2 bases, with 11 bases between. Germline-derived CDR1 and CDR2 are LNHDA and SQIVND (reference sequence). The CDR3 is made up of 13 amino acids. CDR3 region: CASLGLNTDTQYF. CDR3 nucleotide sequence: TGTGCCAGTCTGGGACTTAACACAGATACGCAGTATTTT.

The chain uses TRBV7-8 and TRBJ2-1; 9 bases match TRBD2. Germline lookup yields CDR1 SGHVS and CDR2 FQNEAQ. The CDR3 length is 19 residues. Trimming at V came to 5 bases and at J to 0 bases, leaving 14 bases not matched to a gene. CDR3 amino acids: CASSHPWEASGVSYNEQFF. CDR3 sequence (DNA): TGTGCCAGCAGCCACCCCTGGGAGGCTAGCGGGGTCTCCTACAATGAGCAGTTCTTC.

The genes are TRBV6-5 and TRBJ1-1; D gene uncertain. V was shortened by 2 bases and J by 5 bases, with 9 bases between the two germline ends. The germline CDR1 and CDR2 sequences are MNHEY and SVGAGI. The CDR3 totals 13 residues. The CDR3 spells CASSYGPRTEAFF. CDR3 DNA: TGTGCCAGCAGTTACGGCCCGAGAACTGAAGCTTTCTTT.

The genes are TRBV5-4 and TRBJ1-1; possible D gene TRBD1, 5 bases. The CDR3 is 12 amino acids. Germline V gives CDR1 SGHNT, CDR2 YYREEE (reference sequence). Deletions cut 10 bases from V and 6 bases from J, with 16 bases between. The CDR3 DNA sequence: TGTGCCGCTGCCTCGCGGGGGGCTGAAGCTTTCTTT. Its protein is CAAASRGAEAFF.

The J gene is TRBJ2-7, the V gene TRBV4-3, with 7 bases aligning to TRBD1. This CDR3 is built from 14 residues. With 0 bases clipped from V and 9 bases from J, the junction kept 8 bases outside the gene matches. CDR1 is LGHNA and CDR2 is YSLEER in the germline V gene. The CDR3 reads CASSQDRDSSGQYF. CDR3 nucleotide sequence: TGCGCCAGCAGCCAAGATCGGGACAGTTCGGGGCAGTACTTC.

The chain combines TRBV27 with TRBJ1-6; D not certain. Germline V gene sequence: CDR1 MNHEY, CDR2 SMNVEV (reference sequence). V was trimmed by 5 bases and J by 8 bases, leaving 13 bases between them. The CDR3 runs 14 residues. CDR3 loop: CASSIRTSYSPLHF. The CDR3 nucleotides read TGTGCCAGCAGTATCCGGACCTCCTATTCACCCCTCCACTTT.

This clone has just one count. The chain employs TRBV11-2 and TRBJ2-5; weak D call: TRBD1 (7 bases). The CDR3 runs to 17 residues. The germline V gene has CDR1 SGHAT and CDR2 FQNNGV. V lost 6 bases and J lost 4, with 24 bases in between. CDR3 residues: CASSLKVFRQGGETQYF. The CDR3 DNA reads TGTGCCAGCAGTTTAAAGGTCTTCAGACAGGGAGGAGAGACCCAGTACTTC.

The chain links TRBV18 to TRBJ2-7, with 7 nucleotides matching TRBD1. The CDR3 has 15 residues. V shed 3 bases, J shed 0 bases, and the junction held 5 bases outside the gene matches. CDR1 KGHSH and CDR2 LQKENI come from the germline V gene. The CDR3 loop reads CASSPTPGGSYEQYF. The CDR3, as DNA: TGTGCCAGCTCACCTACTCCAGGGGGCTCCTACGAGCAGTACTTC. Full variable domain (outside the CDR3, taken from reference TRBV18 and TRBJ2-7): NAGVMQNPRHLVRRRGQEARLRCSPMKGHSHVYWYRQLPEEGLKFMVYLQKENIIDESGMPKERFSAEFPKEGPSILRIQQVVRGDSAAYFCASSPTPGGSYEQYFGPGTRLTVT.